Sequencing of this T cell receptor (beta chain) was carried out in a study of T cell changes during pregnancy in multiple sclerosis. TCRdb's copy holds only in-frame clones and misses some; the assay was immunoSEQ multiplex PCR. The table shows some 30,000 clones, with about nine tenths occurring only once. The CDR3 is made up of 12 amino acids. V shed 8 bases, J shed 4 bases, and the junction held 5 bases outside the gene matches. Per the germline V gene, CDR1 is WSHSY and CDR2 is SAAADI. This receptor was obtained from a female donor with multiple sclerosis, enrolled in a pregnancy study. The chain employs TRBV10-2 and TRBJ2-7; 7 nucleotides match TRBD2. The sequenced sample was CD8+ T cells from peripheral blood mononuclear cells, obtained after pregnancy. DNA of the CDR3: TGCGCCAGCTCTTGGGAGGGATACGAGCAGTACTTC. It specifies CASSWEGYEQYF.